These 29 T cell receptor beta chains share one sample of origin, sequenced in a study of radiotherapy plus CTLA-4 blockade in lung cancer. Assay: immunoSEQ multiplex PCR; the TCRdb copy retains only in-frame clones and omits some. There are 75,000 to 100,000 clones in the sample; around 88% occur only once, and more than 4.5% lies in the top ten. The sequences come from peripheral blood, collected from a patient treated with radiotherapy plus ipilimumab. These receptors were obtained from a human donor with non-small cell lung cancer that progressed on radiotherapy plus ipilimumab.

V is TRBV18 and J is TRBJ2-7; a possible D gene is TRBD1 (6 bases). The V gene's germline CDR1 is KGHSH and CDR2 LQKENI. V was pared by 1 base and J by 2 bases, with 9 bases between. This CDR3 has 14 amino acids. The CDR3 loop is CASSPLGQPYEQYF. The CDR3 bases are TGTGCCAGCTCACCACTCGGACAGCCCTACGAGCAGTACTTC.

The rearrangement joins TRBV27 to TRBJ2-7; tentative D call: TRBD1 (6 bases). There are 14 residues in the CDR3. Germline V CDR1 and CDR2: MNHEY, SMNVEV (reference sequence). V gave up 6 bases and J gave up 7 bases, with 19 bases separating them. CDR3 sequence reads: CASSLYRVGGEQYF. CDR3 sequence (DNA): TGTGCCAGCAGCCTTTACAGGGTCGGTGGTGAGCAGTACTTC.

The chain recombines TRBV9 with TRBJ2-3; D possibly corresponds to TRBD2 (6 bases). From germline, CDR1 is SGDLS and CDR2 YYNGEE. V gave up 0 bases and J gave up 1 base, with 12 bases separating them. This CDR3 region has 16 residues. The CDR3 sequence is CASSVELAIGTDTQYF. The CDR3 nucleotides are TGTGCCAGCAGCGTAGAACTAGCAATTGGCACAGATACGCAGTATTTT. The variable domain in full, with the rest retrieved from reference TRBV9 and TRBJ2-3, is DSGVTQTPKHLITATGQRVTLRCSPRSGDLSVYWYQQSLDQGLQFLIQYYNGEERAKGNILERFSAQQFPDLHSELNLSSLELGDSALYFCASSVELAIGTDTQYFGPGTRLTVL.

The chain is built from TRBV5-1 and TRBJ2-5, with 7 bases identical to TRBD1. The CDR3 totals 15 residues. CDR1 and CDR2 from the germline V gene are SGHRS and YFSETQ. The V and J ends lost 2 bases and 4 bases, in that order; junction bases with no gene match: 8. DNA for the CDR3: TGCGCCAGCAGCTTCACAGGGGCGGTAGGAGAGACCCAGTACTTC. Its protein product is CASSFTGAVGETQYF. The complete variable domain, with remaining parts taken from reference TRBV5-1 and TRBJ2-5, reads KAGVTQTPRYLIKTRGQQVTLSCSPISGHRSVSWYQQTPGQGLQFLFEYFSETQRNKGNFPGRFSGRQFSNSRSEMNVSTLELGDSALYLCASSFTGAVGETQYFGPGTRLLVL.

The J gene is TRBJ1-5, the V gene TRBV15; D is unresolved. The CDR3 is 15 residues long. The germline V gene encodes CDR1 LNHNV and CDR2 YYDKDF (reference sequence). Trimming took 5 bases from V and 0 from J, leaving 11 bases between them. CDR3 sequence reads: CATSGHGFSNQPQHF. CDR3 nucleotide sequence: TGTGCCACCAGCGGGCACGGATTTAGCAATCAGCCCCAGCATTTT.

This clone was recorded once. The rearrangement uses TRBV18 and TRBJ1-5; D remains unclear. V shed 3 bases and J shed 5 bases, with 8 bases lying between them. Germline lookup yields CDR1 KGHSH and CDR2 LQKENI. The CDR3 is 13 amino acids. CDR3 sequence: CASSPLLDQPQHF. In DNA form, the CDR3 reads TGTGCCAGCTCACCCCTATTGGATCAGCCCCAGCATTTT.

The V gene is TRBV9, the J gene TRBJ2-3; 7 bases line up with TRBD1. With V trimmed by 0 bases and J by 4 bases, 8 bases remained unmatched. Germline V lookup: CDR1 SGDLS, CDR2 YYNGEE. The CDR3 runs 16 residues. The DNA for the CDR3 is TGTGCCAGCAGCGTAGAAAGGGGGCAAAGGGCAGATACGCAGTATTTT. Translation gives CASSVERGQRADTQYF.

The J gene is TRBJ2-2, the V gene TRBV30, with a possible D match to TRBD2 (5 bases). The V end was cut by 2 bases, the J end by 5 bases, with 6 bases between. This CDR3 region has 12 residues. Germline V gene lookup returns CDR1 GTSNPN and CDR2 SVGIG (reference sequence). Written as DNA, the CDR3 is TGTGCCTGGAGTTCGGGGACCGGGGAGCTGTTTTTT. This gives the protein CAWSSGTGELFF.

This chain links TRBV5-6 with TRBJ2-1; 9 bases are a match to TRBD2. This CDR3 has 15 residues. V lost 0 bases to trimming and J lost 4 bases; unmatched junction nucleotides: 2. From germline, CDR1 is SGHDT and CDR2 YYEEEE. The DNA for the CDR3 is TGTGCCAGCAGCTTGGGACTAGCGGATTACAATGAGCAGTTCTTC. This encodes CASSLGLADYNEQFF.

This chain joins TRBV6-5 and TRBJ1-1, with a possible D match to TRBD1 (5 bases). V shed 5 bases and J shed 4 bases, with 11 bases lying between them. Looked up from germline, CDR1 is MNHEY and CDR2 is SVGAGI. This CDR3 is 13 amino acids long. The CDR3 loop reads CASSPRVPTEAFF. The DNA of the CDR3 is TGTGCCAGCAGTCCCAGGGTACCCACTGAAGCTTTCTTT.

The chain carries TRBV6-1 and TRBJ1-5; D ambiguous. In germline, CDR1 is MNHNS, CDR2 SASEGT. This CDR3 is 14 amino acids long. V was pared by 6 bases and J by 1 base, with 10 bases between. The CDR3 protein is CASRDGPSNQPQHF. The DNA for the CDR3 is TGTGCCAGCAGAGATGGGCCCAGCAATCAGCCCCAGCATTTT.

Here the CDR3 DNA reads TGTGCCAGCAGGAAGACAGGGGGCGAAGACTATGGCTACACCTTC. It specifies CASRKTGGEDYGYTF. The chain carries TRBV2 and TRBJ1-2; 10 positions agree with TRBD1. This CDR3 comprises 15 residues. CDR1 SNHLY and CDR2 FYNNEI come from the germline V gene. The V gene end was trimmed by 6 bases and the J gene end by 3 bases; junction bases not matched to a gene: 7.

This clone was recorded once. CDR3 region: CASSQSDTQYF. DNA for the CDR3: TGTGCCAGCAGCCAGTCGGATACGCAGTATTTT. The chain links TRBV7-9 to TRBJ2-3; no definite D call. The CDR3 covers 11 residues. V dropped 5 bases and J dropped 6 bases, with 6 bases sitting between them. CDR1 and CDR2 from the germline V gene are SEHNR and FQNEAQ (reference sequence).

The chain uses TRBV7-3 and TRBJ2-3; possibly TRBD1 or TRBD2 for D (5 bases each). This CDR3 is built from 14 residues. The germline gives CDR1 SGHTA, CDR2 FQGTGA. V was trimmed by 3 bases and J by 2 bases, leaving 9 bases between them. The CDR3 DNA reads TGTGCCAGCAGCTTGGGGACGGTCACAGATACGCAGTATTTT. Translation gives CASSLGTVTDTQYF.

This chain links TRBV29-1 with TRBJ2-7, with TRBD2 as a possible D gene (6 bases). Germline CDR1 SQVTM, CDR2 ANQGSEA. The CDR3 covers 17 residues. Trimming left V 5 bases short and J 1 base short, with 24 bases between. CDR3 bases: TGCAGCGTTCTTCCGGGACCCCACGGGAGTTGGTCCTACGAGCAGTACTTC. This translates into CSVLPGPHGSWSYEQYF.

In DNA, the CDR3 is TGCGCCAGCAGCTTGTCCGGGACTAGCGGGAGGTACACCGGGGAGCTGTTTTTT. Protein product: CASSLSGTSGRYTGELFF. The J gene is TRBJ2-2, the V gene TRBV5-1; 15 positions match TRBD2. The CDR3 spans 18 residues. Germline lookup yields CDR1 SGHRS and CDR2 YFSETQ. The junction had 4 bases not matched to a gene; V was cut back by 1 base and J by 3 bases.

The V and J genes are TRBV5-5 and TRBJ2-3; maybe TRBD1 (5 bases). Germline V CDR1 and CDR2: SGHKS, YYEKEE (reference sequence). V lost 4 bases to trimming and J lost 8 bases, with 14 bases between them. The CDR3 has 13 amino acids. The CDR3 loop reads CASSITGFGTQYF. The CDR3 nucleotides are TGTGCCAGCAGCATTACAGGCTTCGGTACGCAGTATTTT.

The V and J genes are TRBV5-1 and TRBJ1-2; D is possibly TRBD1 (5 bases). In germline, CDR1 is SGHRS, CDR2 YFSETQ. Deletions cut 3 bases from V and 8 bases from J, with 23 bases between. The length of the CDR3 is 16 residues. The CDR3 is CASSWRSRARPEGYTF. In nucleotides, the CDR3 is TGCGCCAGCAGCTGGCGGAGCAGGGCCCGTCCAGAAGGCTACACCTTC.

This clone has just a few counts. The gene calls are TRBV6-1 and TRBJ1-4; TRBD1 matches 8 bases. J gave up 8 bases and V 4 bases, and 9 bases lay outside the gene matches. The CDR3 extends over 15 amino acids. The germline CDR1 and CDR2 sequences are MNHNS and SASEGT. As DNA, the CDR3 is TGTGCCAGCAGTGTATTTGGACAGGGAGCAGAAAAACTGTTTTTT. Translating gives CASSVFGQGAEKLFF.

The genes are TRBV29-1 and TRBJ2-7; D not resolved. CDR1 and CDR2 from the germline V gene are SQVTM and ANQGSEA. CDR3 size: 12 residues. V was shortened by 5 bases and J by 5 bases, with 13 bases between the two germline ends. The chain's CDR3 is CSVLLGPHEQYF. CDR3 in DNA: TGCAGCGTTCTGTTAGGGCCCCACGAGCAGTACTTC.

The chain uses TRBV6-5 and TRBJ1-2; D gene ambiguous. V lost 0 bases and J lost 3, with 11 bases in between. Germline loops: CDR1 MNHEY, CDR2 SVGAGI. CDR3 length: 15 amino acids. CDR3: CASSYSALGDYGYTF. The DNA of the CDR3 is TGTGCCAGCAGTTACTCGGCCCTGGGAGACTATGGCTACACCTTC.

This clone was seen once. The chain employs TRBV10-3 and TRBJ2-1; 13 bases line up with TRBD2. The germline CDR1 and CDR2 sequences are ENHRY and SYGVKD. Unmatched junction bases numbered 5, after V lost 6 bases and J lost 6 bases. This CDR3 is built from 15 residues. The CDR3 nucleotides read TGTGCCATCAGCCCCGGACTAGCGGGAGCCAATGAGCAGTTCTTC. Protein: CAISPGLAGANEQFF.

The V and J genes are TRBV5-6 and TRBJ2-7; 7 bases are shared with TRBD2. The CDR3 spans 15 residues. The J segment lost 6 bases and the V segment lost 0 bases, leaving 9 bases of the junction unmatched. Germline V CDR1 and CDR2: SGHDT, YYEEEE. CDR3 bases: TGTGCCAGCAGCTTGGTGTCGGGAGGCTTGTCCGAGCAGTACTTC. It codes for CASSLVSGGLSEQYF.

The genes are TRBV5-1 and TRBJ2-7; D perhaps matches TRBD2 (6 bases). Looked up from germline, CDR1 is SGHRS and CDR2 is YFSETQ. CDR3 length: 15 amino acids. Trimming removed 3 bases from V and 0 bases from J, with 13 bases in between. CDR3 sequence: CASSSGEGSSYEQYF. As DNA, the CDR3 is TGCGCCAGCAGCTCGGGAGAGGGCAGCTCCTACGAGCAGTACTTC.

Notes on this clone: At one of its ends the junction is not consistent with the germline gene, which may arise from a read error. The J gene is TRBJ2-3, the V gene TRBV7-7; no firm D call. Germline V gives CDR1 SSHAT, CDR2 FNYEAQ (reference sequence). The CDR3 covers 13 residues. CDR3 in DNA: TGTGCTAGCAGCTTTGAGGAGCAGGATACGCAGTATTTT. It encodes CASSFEEQDTQYF.

V usage is TRBV5-4 and J usage is TRBJ2-2; TRBD2 is a possible D gene (5 bases). Trimming left V 4 bases short and J 1 base short, with 8 bases between. The CDR3 extends over 14 amino acids. The germline V gene has CDR1 SGHNT and CDR2 YYREEE (reference sequence). CDR3 sequence (DNA): TGTGCCAGCAGCATACTAGAGAACACCGGGGAGCTGTTTTTT. Its translation: CASSILENTGELFF.

The chain couples TRBV7-3 to TRBJ2-2; TRBD2 matches at 14 bases. The germline gives CDR1 SGHTA, CDR2 FQGTGA. The length of the CDR3 is 17 residues. Trimming took 5 bases from V and 5 from J; bases not matched to a gene: 7. The CDR3 sequence is CASSLGTSGRGTGELFF. The CDR3 DNA sequence: TGTGCCAGCAGCCTTGGGACTAGCGGGAGAGGTACCGGGGAGCTGTTTTTT.

The sample holds one count of this clone. The chain recombines TRBV6-5 with TRBJ2-7; D perhaps matches TRBD1 (6 bases). Germline-derived CDR1 and CDR2 are MNHEY and SVGAGI. The CDR3 totals 14 residues. The V end lost 5 bases, the J end lost 2 bases, and 13 bases lay between the germline ends. For the CDR3, the DNA is TGTGCCAGCAGTGGGACACTAGGCCCCTACGAGCAGTACTTC. This encodes CASSGTLGPYEQYF.

V gene TRBV5-1 combines with J gene TRBJ1-2, with D tentatively TRBD1 (5 bases). The germline V and J ends were trimmed by 4 bases and 3 bases, with 16 bases remaining between them. This CDR3 spans 15 amino acids. Germline assignment: CDR1 SGHRS and CDR2 YFSETQ. CDR3 sequence reads: CASSPMAGTYYGYTF. The CDR3 bases are TGCGCCAGCAGCCCTATGGCCGGGACTTACTATGGCTACACCTTC. The full variable domain, in which reference TRBV5-1 and TRBJ1-2 provide the parts outside the CDR3, is KAGVTQTPRYLIKTRGQQVTLSCSPISGHRSVSWYQQTPGQGLQFLFEYFSETQRNKGNFPGRFSGRQFSNSRSEMNVSTLELGDSALYLCASSPMAGTYYGYTFGSGTRLTVV.